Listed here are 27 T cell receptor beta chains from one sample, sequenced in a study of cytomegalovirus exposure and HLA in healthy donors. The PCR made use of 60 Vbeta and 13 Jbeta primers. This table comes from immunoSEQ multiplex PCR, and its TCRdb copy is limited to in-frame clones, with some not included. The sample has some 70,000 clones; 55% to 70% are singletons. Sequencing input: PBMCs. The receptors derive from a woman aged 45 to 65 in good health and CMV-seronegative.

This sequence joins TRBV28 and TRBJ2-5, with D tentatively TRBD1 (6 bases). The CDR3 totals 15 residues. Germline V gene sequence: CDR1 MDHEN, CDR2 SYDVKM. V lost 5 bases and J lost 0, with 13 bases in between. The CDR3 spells CASSLETGNQETQYF. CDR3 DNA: TGTGCCAGCAGTCTTGAGACAGGCAACCAAGAGACCCAGTACTTC. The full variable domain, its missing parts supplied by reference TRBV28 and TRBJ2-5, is DVKVTQSSRYLVKRTGEKVFLECVQDMDHENMFWYRQDPGLGLRLIYFSYDVKMKEKGDIPEGYSVSREKKERFSLILESASTNQTSMYLCASSLETGNQETQYFGPGTRLLVL.

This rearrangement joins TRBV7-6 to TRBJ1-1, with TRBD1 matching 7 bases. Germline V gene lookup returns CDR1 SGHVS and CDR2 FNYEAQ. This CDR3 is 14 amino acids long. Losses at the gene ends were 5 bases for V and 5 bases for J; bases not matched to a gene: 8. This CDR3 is CASSKTGVGTEAFF. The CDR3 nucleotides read TGTGCCAGCAGCAAAACAGGGGTAGGGACTGAAGCTTTCTTT.

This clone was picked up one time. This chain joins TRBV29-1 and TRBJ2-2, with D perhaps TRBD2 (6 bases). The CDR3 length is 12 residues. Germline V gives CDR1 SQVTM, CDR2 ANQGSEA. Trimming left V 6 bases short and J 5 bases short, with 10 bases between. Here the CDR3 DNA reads TGCAGCGTCATTAGCGGAACCGGGGAGCTGTTTTTT. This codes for CSVISGTGELFF.

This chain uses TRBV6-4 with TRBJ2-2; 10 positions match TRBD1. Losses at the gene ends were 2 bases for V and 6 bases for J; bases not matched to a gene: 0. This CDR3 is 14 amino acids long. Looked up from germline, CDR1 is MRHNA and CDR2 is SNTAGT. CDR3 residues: CASSDGQGAGELFF. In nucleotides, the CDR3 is TGTGCCAGCAGTGACGGACAGGGGGCCGGGGAGCTGTTTTTT.

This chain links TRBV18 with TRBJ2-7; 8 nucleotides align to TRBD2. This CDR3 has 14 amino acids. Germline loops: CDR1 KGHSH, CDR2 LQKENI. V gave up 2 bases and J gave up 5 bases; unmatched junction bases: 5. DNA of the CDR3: TGTGCCAGCTCACCAGGCGCGGGAGGACACGAGCAGTACTTC. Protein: CASSPGAGGHEQYF.

Written as DNA, the CDR3 is TGTGCCACCGCGGGAACTAGCAATGAGCAGTTCTTC. Residues: CATAGTSNEQFF. This chain links TRBV10-3 with TRBJ2-1, with D perhaps matching TRBD2 (6 bases). CDR1 is ENHRY, CDR2 SYGVKD, per germline. V lost 10 bases, J lost 6 bases, and 13 bases lay in between. This CDR3 region has 12 residues.

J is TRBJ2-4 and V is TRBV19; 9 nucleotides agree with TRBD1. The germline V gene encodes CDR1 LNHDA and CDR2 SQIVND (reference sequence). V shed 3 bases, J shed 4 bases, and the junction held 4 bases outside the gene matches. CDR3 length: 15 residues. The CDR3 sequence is CASSITGTGKNIQYF. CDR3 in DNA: TGTGCCAGTAGTATTACCGGGACAGGGAAAAACATTCAGTACTTC.

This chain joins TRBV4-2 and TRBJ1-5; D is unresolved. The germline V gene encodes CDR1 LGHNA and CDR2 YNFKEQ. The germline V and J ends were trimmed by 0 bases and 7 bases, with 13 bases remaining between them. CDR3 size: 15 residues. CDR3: CASSQDPGFIQPQHF. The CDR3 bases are TGTGCCAGCAGCCAAGATCCGGGGTTCATACAGCCCCAGCATTTT.

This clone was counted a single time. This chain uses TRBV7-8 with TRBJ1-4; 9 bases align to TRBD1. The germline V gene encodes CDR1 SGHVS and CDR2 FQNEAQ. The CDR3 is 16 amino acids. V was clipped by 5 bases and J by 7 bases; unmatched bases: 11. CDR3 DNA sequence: TGTGCCAGCAGCCCCGGGGGGGGGACAGGGTCTGAAAAACTGTTTTTT. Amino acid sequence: CASSPGGGTGSEKLFF.

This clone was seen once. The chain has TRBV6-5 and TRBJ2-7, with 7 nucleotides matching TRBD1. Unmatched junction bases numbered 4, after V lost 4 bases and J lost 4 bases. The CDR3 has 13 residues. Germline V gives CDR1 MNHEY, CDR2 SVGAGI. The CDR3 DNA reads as TGTGCCAGCAGTTCGGGACAGCCTTACGAGCAGTACTTC. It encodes CASSSGQPYEQYF.

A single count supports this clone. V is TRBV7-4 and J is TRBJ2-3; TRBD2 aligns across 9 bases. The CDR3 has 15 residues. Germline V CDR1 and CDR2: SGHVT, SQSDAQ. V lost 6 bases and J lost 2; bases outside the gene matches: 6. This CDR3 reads CASRGLAGNTDTQYF. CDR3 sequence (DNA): TGTGCCAGCAGAGGTCTAGCGGGGAACACAGATACGCAGTATTTT.

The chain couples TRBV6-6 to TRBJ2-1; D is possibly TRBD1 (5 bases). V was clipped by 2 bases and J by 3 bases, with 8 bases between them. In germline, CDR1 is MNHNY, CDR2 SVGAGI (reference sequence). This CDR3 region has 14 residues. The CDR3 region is CASSYIQDYNEQFF. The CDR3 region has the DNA TGTGCCAGCAGTTACATACAGGACTACAATGAGCAGTTCTTC.

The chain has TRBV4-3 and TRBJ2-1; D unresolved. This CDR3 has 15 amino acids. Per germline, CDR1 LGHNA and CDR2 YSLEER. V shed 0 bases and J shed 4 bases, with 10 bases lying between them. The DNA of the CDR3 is TGCGCCAGCAGCCAAGAAGCACAGCCTTACAATGAGCAGTTCTTC. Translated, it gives CASSQEAQPYNEQFF.

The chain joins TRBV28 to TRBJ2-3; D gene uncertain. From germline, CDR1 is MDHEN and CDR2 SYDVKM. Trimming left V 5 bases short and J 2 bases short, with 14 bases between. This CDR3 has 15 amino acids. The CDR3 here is CASSGQVNYTDTQYF. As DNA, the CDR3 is TGTGCCAGCAGTGGGCAGGTGAATTACACAGATACGCAGTATTTT.

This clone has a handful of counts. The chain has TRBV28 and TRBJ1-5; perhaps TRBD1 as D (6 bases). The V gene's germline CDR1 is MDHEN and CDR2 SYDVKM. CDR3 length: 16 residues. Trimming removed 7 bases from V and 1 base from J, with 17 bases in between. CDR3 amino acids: CASTPSGRGSNQPQHF. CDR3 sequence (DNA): TGTGCCAGCACCCCAAGTGGGAGGGGGAGCAATCAGCCCCAGCATTTT.

CDR3: CAWRIATGELFF. The CDR3 coding sequence is TGTGCCTGGAGAATAGCGACCGGGGAGCTGTTTTTT. The chain employs TRBV30 and TRBJ2-2, with D perhaps matching TRBD2 (5 bases). The V gene lost 3 bases and the J gene lost 5 bases, with 7 bases spanning the gap. CDR1 GTSNPN and CDR2 SVGIG come from the germline V gene (reference sequence). The CDR3 is 12 amino acids. Supplemented by reference TRBV30 and TRBJ2-2, the full variable domain reads SQTIHQWPATLVQPVGSPLSLECTVEGTSNPNLYWYRQAAGRGLQLLFYSVGIGQISSEVPQNLSASRPQDRQFILSSKKLLLSDSGFYLCAWRIATGELFFGEGSRLTVL.

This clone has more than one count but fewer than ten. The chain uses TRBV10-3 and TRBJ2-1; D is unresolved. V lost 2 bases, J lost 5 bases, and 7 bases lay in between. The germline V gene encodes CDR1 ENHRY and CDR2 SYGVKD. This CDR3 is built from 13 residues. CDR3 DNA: TGTGCCATCAGTGAGCAGGAAAACAATGAGCAGTTCTTC. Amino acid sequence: CAISEQENNEQFF.

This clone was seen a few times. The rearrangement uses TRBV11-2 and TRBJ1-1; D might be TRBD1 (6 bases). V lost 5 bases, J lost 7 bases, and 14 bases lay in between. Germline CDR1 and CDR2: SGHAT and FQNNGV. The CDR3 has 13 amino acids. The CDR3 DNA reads TGTGCCAGCAGCGGTACAGGGTTTGGTGAAGCTTTCTTT. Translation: CASSGTGFGEAFF.

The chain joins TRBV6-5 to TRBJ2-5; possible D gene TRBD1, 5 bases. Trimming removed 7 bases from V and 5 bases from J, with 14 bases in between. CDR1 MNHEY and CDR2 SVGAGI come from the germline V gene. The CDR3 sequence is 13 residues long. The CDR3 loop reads CASKDITRETQYF. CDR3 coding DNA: TGTGCCAGCAAGGACATAACCAGGGAGACCCAGTACTTC.

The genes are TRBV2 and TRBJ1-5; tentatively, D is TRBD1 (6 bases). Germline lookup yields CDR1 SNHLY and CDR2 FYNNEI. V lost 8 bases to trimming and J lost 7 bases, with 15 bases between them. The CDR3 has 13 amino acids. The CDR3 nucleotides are TGTGCCAGCCATCGGGGGGGCGGCCAGCCCCAGCATTTT. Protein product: CASHRGGGQPQHF. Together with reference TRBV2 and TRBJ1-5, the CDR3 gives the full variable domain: EPEVTQTPSHQVTQMGQEVILRCVPISNHLYFYWYRQILGQKVEFLVSFYNNEISEKSEIFDDQFSVERPDGSNFTLKIRSTKLEDSAMYFCASHRGGGQPQHFGDGTRLSIL.

The CDR3 sequence is CATSRDGRLGYTF. The CDR3 DNA reads as TGTGCCACCAGCAGAGATGGCAGGTTAGGCTACACCTTC. The rearrangement joins TRBV15 to TRBJ1-2; no definite D call. This CDR3 is 13 amino acids long. The germline gives CDR1 LNHNV, CDR2 YYDKDF (reference sequence). The germline V and J ends were trimmed by 0 bases and 8 bases, with 10 bases remaining between them.

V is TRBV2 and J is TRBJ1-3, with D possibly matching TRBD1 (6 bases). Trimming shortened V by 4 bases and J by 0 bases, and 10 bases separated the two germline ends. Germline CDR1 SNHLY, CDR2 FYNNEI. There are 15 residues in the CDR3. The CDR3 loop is CASSAPTGSGNTIYF. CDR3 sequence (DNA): TGTGCCAGCAGTGCCCCGACAGGCTCTGGAAACACCATATATTTT.

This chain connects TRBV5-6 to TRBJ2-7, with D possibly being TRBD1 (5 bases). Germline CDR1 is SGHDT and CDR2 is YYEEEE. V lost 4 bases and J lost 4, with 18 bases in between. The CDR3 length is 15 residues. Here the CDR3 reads CASSGSLGRVYEQYF. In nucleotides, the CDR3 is TGTGCCAGCAGCGGATCGTTGGGGCGCGTTTACGAGCAGTACTTC.

The chain's CDR3 is CASPPGENLNTEAFF. The DNA for the CDR3 is TGTGCCAGCCCCCCTGGGGAGAACCTGAACACTGAAGCTTTCTTT. The gene calls are TRBV28 and TRBJ1-1; D is ambiguous. V lost 8 bases, J lost 0 bases, and 16 bases lay in between. Looked up from germline, CDR1 is MDHEN and CDR2 is SYDVKM. This CDR3 has 15 amino acids.

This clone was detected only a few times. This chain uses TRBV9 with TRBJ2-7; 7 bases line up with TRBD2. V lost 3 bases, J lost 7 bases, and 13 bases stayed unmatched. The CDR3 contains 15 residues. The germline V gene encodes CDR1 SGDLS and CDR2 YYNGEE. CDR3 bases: TGTGCCAGCAGCGGTGGGGAGGGCCTCTTCGAAGAGCAGTACTTC. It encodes CASSGGEGLFEEQYF.

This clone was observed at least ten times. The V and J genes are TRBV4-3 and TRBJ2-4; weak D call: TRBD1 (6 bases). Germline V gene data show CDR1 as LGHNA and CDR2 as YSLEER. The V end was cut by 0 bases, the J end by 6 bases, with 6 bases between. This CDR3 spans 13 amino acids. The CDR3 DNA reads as TGCGCCAGCAGCCAAGACAGGGGAAACATTCAGTACTTC. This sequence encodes CASSQDRGNIQYF.

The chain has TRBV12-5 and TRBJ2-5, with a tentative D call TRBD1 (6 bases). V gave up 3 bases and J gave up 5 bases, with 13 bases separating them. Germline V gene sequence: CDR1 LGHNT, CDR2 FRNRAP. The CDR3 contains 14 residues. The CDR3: CASGFMQGQETQYF. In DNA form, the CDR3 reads TGTGCTAGTGGTTTCATGCAGGGGCAGGAGACCCAGTACTTC.